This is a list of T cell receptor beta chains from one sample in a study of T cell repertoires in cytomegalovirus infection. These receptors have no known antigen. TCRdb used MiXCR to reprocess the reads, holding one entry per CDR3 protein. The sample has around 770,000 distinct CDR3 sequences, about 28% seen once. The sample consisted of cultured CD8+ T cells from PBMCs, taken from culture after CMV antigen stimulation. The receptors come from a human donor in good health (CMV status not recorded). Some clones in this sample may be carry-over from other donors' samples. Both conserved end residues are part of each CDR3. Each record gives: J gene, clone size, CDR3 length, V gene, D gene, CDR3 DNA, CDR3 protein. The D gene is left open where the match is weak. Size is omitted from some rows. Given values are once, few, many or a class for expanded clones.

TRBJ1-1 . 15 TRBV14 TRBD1 TGTGCCAGCAGTGACAGGGGGTATGGGAACACTGAAGCTTTCTTT CASSDRGYGNTEAFF
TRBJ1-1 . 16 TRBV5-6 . TGTGCCAGCAGCTTGGAGGAGGGGCGAGGAAACACTGAAGCTTTCTTT CASSLEEGRGNTEAFF
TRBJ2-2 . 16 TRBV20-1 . TGCAGTGCTAGAGTTAGCCAGGCCGGTCTCACCGGGGAGCTGTTTTTT CSARVSQAGLTGELFF
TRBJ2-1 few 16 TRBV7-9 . TGTGCCAGCAGCTTAGAGGTGGGGGCCCCCATCCATGAGCAGTTCTTC CASSLEVGAPIHEQFF
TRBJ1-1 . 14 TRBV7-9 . TGTGCCAGCAGCGAAGGGCCGCGGAACACTGAAGCTTTCTTT CASSEGPRNTEAFF
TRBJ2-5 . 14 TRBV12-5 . TGTGCTAGTCGTCCGGGGGTCCCCAGGGAGACCCAGTACTTC CASRPGVPRETQYF
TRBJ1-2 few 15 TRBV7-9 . TGTGCCAGCAGCTCCGGGACACCACTTGGAGAGGGCTACACCTTC CASSSGTPLGEGYTF
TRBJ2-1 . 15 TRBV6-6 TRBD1 TGTGCCAGCAGTTCTCGGGACAGGGGGCCGAATGAGCAGTTCTTC CASSSRDRGPNEQFF
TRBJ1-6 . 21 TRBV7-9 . TGTGCCAGCAGCCCTGAGGTCCGGGAAGTGGACCCGCGCTCCTATAATTCACCCCTCCACTTT CASSPEVREVDPRSYNSPLHF
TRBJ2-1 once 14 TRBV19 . TGTGCCAGTAGTCGTGCGGCGGAGAACAATGAGCAGTTCTTC CASSRAAENNEQFF
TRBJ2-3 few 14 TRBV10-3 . TGTGCCATCACCCCTCGGCCTCAGGGGGATACGCAGTATTTT CAITPRPQGDTQYF
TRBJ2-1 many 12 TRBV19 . TGTGCCAGTAGTAGCCAGGGGGGAGAGCAGTTCTTC CASSSQGGEQFF
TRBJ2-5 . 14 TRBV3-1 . TGTGCCAGCAGCCAAGATGCGAGGGGTGAGACCCAGTACTTC CASSQDARGETQYF
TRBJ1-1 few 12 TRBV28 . TGTGCCAGCAGTTTATGGGACAGTGAAGCTTTCTTT CASSLWDSEAFF
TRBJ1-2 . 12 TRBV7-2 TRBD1 TGTGCCATCAACAGGGGGCGTTATGGCTACACCTTC CAINRGRYGYTF
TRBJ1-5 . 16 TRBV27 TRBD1 TGTGCCAGCGGCCGCCCGGGACAGGGGCCTGCTCACGTCCAGCATTTT CASGRPGQGPAHVQHF
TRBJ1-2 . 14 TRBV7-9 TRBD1 TGTGCCAGCAGCTTACGCGGACAGGGATGGGGCTACACCTTC CASSLRGQGWGYTF
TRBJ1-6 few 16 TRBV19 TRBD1 TGTGCCAGTAGTATAGTCCGGGACAGATATAATTCACCCCTCCACTTT CASSIVRDRYNSPLHF
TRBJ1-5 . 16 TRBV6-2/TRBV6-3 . TGTGCCAGCATGGGGACAAGGCATGGGAGCAATCAGCCCCAGCATTTT CASMGTRHGSNQPQHF